This TCR beta chain was observed in a study of blood T cell repertoires in COVID-19. Donors were grouped by their self-reported clinical history. The recovered donors of Cohort 3 showed two negative PCRs, clearance, or symptom resolution. V was trimmed by 2 bases and J by 11 bases, leaving 16 bases between them. In germline, CDR1 is LGHDT, CDR2 YNNKEL (reference sequence). This CDR3 has 14 residues. The method was immunoSEQ multiplex PCR; TCRdb's version includes in-frame clones alone and lacks a portion of them. Of approximately 300,000 clones in the sample, about 90% were seen once. Sequencing input: PBMCs or T cells enriched from blood (not recorded which). This TCR derives from a woman aged 30 to 39 who had recovered from COVID-19. The V and J genes are TRBV3-1 (or the pseudogene TRBV3-2) and TRBJ2-1, with D perhaps TRBD2 (7 bases). DNA of the CDR3: TGTGCCAGCAGCCAATTAGCGGGCAGGGGCCAGCAGTTCTTC. Translation: CASSQLAGRGQQFF.